The sequence of this T cell receptor (beta chain) was determined in a study of type 1 regulatory T cells. On this clonotype: What it recognizes is unknown.

TCRdb itself ran the reads through MiXCR, one entry per CDR3 protein. The profile covers 55,000 to 65,000 distinct CDR3 sequences, with 60% to 80% appearing a single time and 1.8% taken by the ten largest. CDR1 and CDR2 from the germline V gene are KGHSH and LQKENI. Trimming removed 5 bases from V and 4 bases from J; junction bases left unmatched: 8. This CDR3 region has 16 residues. The chain carries TRBV18 and TRBJ2-5, with 12 bases aligning to TRBD1. The specimen sequenced was cultured non-Tr1 T cells, either the whole culture or a sorted T cell fraction (not recorded which). The origin of this receptor is a human donor in good health. CDR3: CASSSGQGALGETQYF. CDR3 sequence (DNA): TGTGCCAGCTCATCGGGACAGGGGGCGCTCGGAGAGACCCAGTACTTC.